This TCR beta chain was profiled in a study of T cell repertoires in cytomegalovirus infection. Study-wide context: Public TCR beta signatures provided an indication of both CMV infection and a matching HLA type. General study results and limits: Cumulated frequencies of public TCR beta families served to identify carriers of CMV plus the relevant HLA.

V lost 2 bases to trimming and J lost 6 bases, with 10 bases between them. CDR1 KGHSH and CDR2 LQKENI come from the germline V gene. This CDR3 region has 14 residues. TCRdb re-derived calls from the reads in MiXCR, one entry per CDR3 protein. Among 130,000 or so distinct CDR3 sequences listed, roughly 6% were seen once. Comment on this clonotype: Its antigen is unidentified.

This clonotype originated in a human donor in good health (CMV status not recorded). Some clones in this sample may be carry-over from other donors' samples. Sequencing input: PBMCs. V usage is TRBV18 and J usage is TRBJ1-4, with D tentatively TRBD1 (5 bases). The CDR3 nucleotides are TGTGCCAGCTCACCAGGGGGAACGGATGAAAAACTGTTTTTT. Translating gives CASSPGGTDEKLFF. The variable domain in full, with the rest retrieved from reference TRBV18 and TRBJ1-4, is NAGVMQNPRHLVRRRGQEARLRCSPMKGHSHVYWYRQLPEEGLKFMVYLQKENIIDESGMPKERFSAEFPKEGPSILRIQQVVRGDSAAYFCASSPGGTDEKLFFGSGTQLSVL.